This T cell receptor beta chain was retrieved from a study of cytomegalovirus exposure and HLA in healthy donors. Study-wide points: Accurate prediction of most subjects' HLA-A and HLA-B alleles from TCR beta sequences was reported. Reportedly, a later analysis found an Asian-associated ancestry cluster had fewer N-insertions than the approximately 700-donor mean. An observed cluster of highly shared sequence variants was recorded as a likely sequencing artifact.

PCR was performed using 60 Vbeta and 13 Jbeta primers. Here immunoSEQ multiplex PCR was the method, and the copy in TCRdb shows in-frame clones only, minus some. The data contain 50,000 to 65,000 clones, 70% to 75% of them singletons. Remarks on this clone: The antigen is undetermined.

The origin of this receptor is a woman under 40 in good health and CMV-seronegative. Sequenced: PBMCs.

The CDR3 loop is CASSLTSAGELFF. In DNA, the CDR3 is TGTGCCAGCAGCCTGACTAGCGCCGGGGAGCTGTTTTTT. V gene TRBV28 combines with J gene TRBJ2-2; 8 positions match TRBD2. V shed 6 bases, J shed 6 bases, and the junction held 3 bases outside the gene matches. CDR1 and CDR2 from the germline V gene are MDHEN and SYDVKM. The CDR3 loop spans 13 amino acids.